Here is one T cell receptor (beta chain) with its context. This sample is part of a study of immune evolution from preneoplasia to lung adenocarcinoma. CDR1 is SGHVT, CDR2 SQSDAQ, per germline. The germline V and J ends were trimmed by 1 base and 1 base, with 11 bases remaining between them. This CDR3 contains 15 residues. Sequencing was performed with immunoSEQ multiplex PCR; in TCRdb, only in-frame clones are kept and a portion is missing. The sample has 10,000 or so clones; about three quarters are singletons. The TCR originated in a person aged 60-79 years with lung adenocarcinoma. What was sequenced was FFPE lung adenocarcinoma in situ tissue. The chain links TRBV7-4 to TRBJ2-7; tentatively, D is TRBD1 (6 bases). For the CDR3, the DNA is TGTGCCAGCAGCTTAGACAGGGAGCGATCCTACGAGCAGTACTTC. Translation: CASSLDRERSYEQYF.